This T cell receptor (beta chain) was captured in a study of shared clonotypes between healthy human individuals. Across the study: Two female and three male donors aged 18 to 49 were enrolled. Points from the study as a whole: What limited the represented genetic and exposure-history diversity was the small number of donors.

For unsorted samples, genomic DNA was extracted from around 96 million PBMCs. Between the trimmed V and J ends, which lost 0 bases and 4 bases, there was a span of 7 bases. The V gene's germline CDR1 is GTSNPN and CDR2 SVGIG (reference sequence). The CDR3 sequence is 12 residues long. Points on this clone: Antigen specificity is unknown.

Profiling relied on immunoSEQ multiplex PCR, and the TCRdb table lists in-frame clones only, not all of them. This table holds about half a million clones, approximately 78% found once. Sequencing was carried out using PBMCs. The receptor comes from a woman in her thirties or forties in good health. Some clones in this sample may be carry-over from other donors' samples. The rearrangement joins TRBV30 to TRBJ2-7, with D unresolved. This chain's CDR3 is CAWSVSGYEQYF. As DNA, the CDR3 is TGTGCCTGGAGTGTCTCGGGTTACGAGCAGTACTTC.